A selection of T cell receptor beta chains follows, all from one sample in a study of blood T cell repertoires in COVID-19. The assay was immunoSEQ multiplex PCR, and TCRdb's table has in-frame clones only and misses some. The sample includes 200,000 to 250,000 clones, approximately 88% of them seen just once. Sequencing was performed on peripheral blood. These receptors all come from a man aged 55 to 70 who had recovered from COVID-19. Both conserved end residues are part of each CDR3. D genes are given only for firm matches. The size entry is marked missing in some rows and otherwise reads once, few, many or a size class.

D	length	size	V	J	CDR3	DNA
TRBD2	15	-	TRBV30	TRBJ2-1	CAWSGGGSSYNEQFF	TGTGCCTGGAGTGGTGGCGGGAGCTCCTACAATGAGCAGTTCTTC
-	15	many	TRBV5-4	TRBJ2-3	CASRLLGGATDTQYF	TGTGCCAGCAGGCTGCTCGGGGGAGCGACAGATACGCAGTATTTT
-	16	-	TRBV7-6	TRBJ1-2	CASSLAGPPSNYGYTF	TGTGCCAGCAGCTTGGCAGGTCCACCCTCTAACTATGGCTACACCTTC
-	12	-	TRBV5-1	TRBJ1-1	CASSRDYTEAFF	TGCGCCAGCAGCCGGGACTACACTGAAGCTTTCTTT
-	16	-	TRBV5-1	TRBJ2-5	CASSSRREARQETQYF	TGCGCCAGCAGTTCGAGGCGGGAAGCGCGGCAAGAGACCCAGTACTTC
-	15	-	TRBV2	TRBJ2-7	CASSEWGEAFYEQYF	TGTGCCAGCAGTGAATGGGGGGAGGCGTTCTACGAGCAGTACTTC
-	14	-	TRBV7-3	TRBJ1-1	CASSLTARNTEAFF	TGTGCCAGCAGCTTAACGGCCAGGAACACTGAAGCTTTCTTT
TRBD2	15	-	TRBV7-2	TRBJ2-7	CASSGGLSGGYEQYF	TGTGCCAGCAGTGGTGGTCTTTCGGGGGGCTACGAGCAGTACTTC
TRBD1	15	-	TRBV6-5	TRBJ1-4	CASSNRDRQGGGLFF	TGTGCCAGCAGCAACCGGGACCGACAGGGTGGGGGATTGTTTTTT
-	16	-	TRBV18	TRBJ1-3	CASSPDRGGTGNTIYF	TGTGCCAGCTCACCAGACCGGGGGGGGACTGGAAACACCATATATTTT
TRBD1	15	-	TRBV7-9	TRBJ2-2	CASSHAGGSPGELFF	TGTGCCAGCAGTCATGCAGGGGGCAGTCCCGGGGAGCTGTTTTTT
TRBD1	16	-	TRBV19	TRBJ1-1	CASILPSTGGVTEAFF	TGTGCCAGTATCCTTCCTTCGACAGGGGGCGTAACTGAAGCTTTCTTT
TRBD1	16	once	TRBV19	TRBJ1-6	CASSQTGQGANSPLHF	TGTGCCAGTAGTCAGACGGGACAGGGGGCAAATTCACCCCTCCACTTT
TRBD1	14	-	TRBV19	TRBJ1-1	CASSGRGPNTEAFF	TGTGCCAGTAGTGGTAGGGGGCCTAACACTGAAGCTTTCTTT
-	12	-	TRBV9	TRBJ2-4	CASSPVGGIQYF	TGTGCCAGCAGCCCTGTCGGGGGCATTCAGTACTTC
-	18	-	TRBV19	TRBJ2-6	CASSTGTLFLSGANVLTF	TGTGCCAGTAGTACCGGGACACTCTTCCTCTCTGGGGCCAACGTCCTGACTTTC
-	11	-	TRBV7-3	TRBJ2-1	CASSRVDEQFF	TGTGCCAGCAGCCGTGTCGATGAGCAGTTCTTC
-	13	-	TRBV2	TRBJ1-5	CASRRESNQPQHF	TGTGCCAGCAGGAGGGAAAGCAATCAGCCCCAGCATTTT
-	12	-	TRBV19	TRBJ1-1	CASSIGRGNAFF	TGTGCCAGTAGTATAGGTCGAGGGAATGCTTTCTTT
TRBD2	14	-	TRBV29-1	TRBJ2-1	CSVGTSGLYNEQFF	TGCAGCGTTGGGACTAGCGGACTCTACAATGAGCAGTTCTTC